This T cell receptor beta chain emerged from a study of blood T cell repertoires in COVID-19. Only in-frame clones appear in the TCRdb table, and some are missing; sequencing was by immunoSEQ multiplex PCR. Of about 310,000 clones listed, about 90% were seen once; the top ten hold 7.8%. The CDR3 totals 15 residues. The germline V and J ends were trimmed by 4 bases and 0 bases, with 12 bases remaining between them. In germline, CDR1 is LNHDA, CDR2 SQIVND (reference sequence). The source is a woman aged 45 to 65 who had recovered from COVID-19. The material sequenced was peripheral blood. The chain couples TRBV19 to TRBJ1-1; weak D call: TRBD1 (6 bases). The CDR3 is CASSRLRDMNTEAFF. The DNA of the CDR3 is TGTGCCAGTAGTAGGTTAAGGGACATGAACACTGAAGCTTTCTTT.